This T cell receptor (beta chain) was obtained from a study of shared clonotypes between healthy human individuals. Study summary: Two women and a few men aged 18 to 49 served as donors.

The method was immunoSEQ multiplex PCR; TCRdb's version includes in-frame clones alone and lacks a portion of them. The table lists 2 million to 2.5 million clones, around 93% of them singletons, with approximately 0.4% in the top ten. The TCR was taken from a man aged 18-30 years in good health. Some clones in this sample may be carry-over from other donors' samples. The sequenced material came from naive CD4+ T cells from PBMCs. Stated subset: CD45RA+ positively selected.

CDR3 protein: CASSEATLSQRQHF. In DNA, the CDR3 is TGTGCCAGCAGTGAAGCGACACTGTCGCAACGCCAGCATTTT. The V gene is TRBV6-1, the J gene TRBJ1-5; the D is unclear. V dropped 0 bases and J dropped 12 bases, with 15 bases sitting between them. The CDR3 runs to 14 residues. Germline V CDR1 and CDR2: MNHNS, SASEGT.